The 27 T cell receptor beta chains in this list originate from one sample, sequenced in a study of T cell responses to AZD1222 COVID-19 vaccine (dated by TCRdb to about 2021). Libraries were prepared through the immunoSEQ multiplex PCR assay. TCRdb holds this immuneACCESS table with in-frame rearrangements only. Some clones are missing; in checked studies, unresolved V genes explain under half, and the rest has no known cause. This sample gives 170,000 or so clones in total; around 90% of them show up just once. More than 9% of the sample is held by the ten biggest clonotypes. The time point label, as the study defines it: about 28 days (+/-7) after the second vaccine dose. The sequencing here drew on peripheral blood, taken 28 days after the second AZD1222 dose. Receptors originate from an adult who received the AZD1222 COVID-19 vaccine.

The rearrangement uses TRBV4-2 and TRBJ1-4, with 7 bases fitting TRBD1. The V and J ends lost 0 bases and 5 bases, in that order; junction bases with no gene match: 12. The germline V gene has CDR1 LGHNA and CDR2 YNFKEQ. The CDR3 length is 18 residues. This chain's CDR3 is CASSQDAVRGQRNEKLFF. CDR3 coding DNA: TGTGCCAGCAGCCAAGATGCCGTACGGGGACAGCGAAATGAAAAACTGTTTTTT.

In its sample, this clone ranks as medium-sized. The genes are TRBV27 and TRBJ2-5; D ambiguous. Trimming left V 0 bases short and J 3 bases short, with 8 bases between. This CDR3 region has 14 residues. Germline CDR1 MNHEY, CDR2 SMNVEV (reference sequence). The CDR3 coding sequence is TGTGCCAGCAGTTTATCTCCAGTAGAAGAGACCCAGTACTTC. Translated: CASSLSPVEETQYF.

Only a few counts were recorded for this clone. The chain is built from TRBV5-1 and TRBJ2-2; D is possibly TRBD1 (6 bases). The CDR3 sequence is 16 residues long. Trimming removed 1 base at V and 0 bases at J, with 10 bases between. Germline-derived CDR1 and CDR2 are SGHRS and YFSETQ. As DNA, the CDR3 is TGCGCCAGCAGCTTGATCGGACAGACGAACACCGGGGAGCTGTTTTTT. It specifies CASSLIGQTNTGELFF.

The CDR3 DNA sequence: TGTGCCAGCAGTTACTCTTTCCCGGGACAGAGCGGGGGCTACACCTTC. Its translation is CASSYSFPGQSGGYTF. The rearrangement links TRBV6-5 to TRBJ1-2, with TRBD1 matching over 7 bases. The CDR3 totals 16 residues. Germline CDR1 and CDR2: MNHEY and SVGAGI. V lost 0 bases, J lost 8 bases, and 12 bases stayed unmatched.

The chain has TRBV3-1 (or the pseudogene TRBV3-2) and TRBJ1-4, with D perhaps matching TRBD1 (6 bases). V gave up 2 bases and J gave up 10 bases, with 20 bases separating them. The CDR3 is made up of 16 amino acids. The V gene's germline CDR1 is LGHDT and CDR2 YNNKEL (reference sequence). The CDR3 nucleotides read TGTGCCAGCAGCCAAATCGCCCAGGGGAAGGGAGTAAAACTGTTTTTT. As protein: CASSQIAQGKGVKLFF.

The chain has TRBV7-9 and TRBJ1-3, with D uncertain. The ends were cut back, 4 bases at V and 3 bases at J, with 19 bases in the middle. CDR1 and CDR2 (germline): SEHNR, FQNEAQ (reference sequence). The CDR3 covers 17 residues. For the CDR3, the DNA is TGTGCCAGCAGCTCGCGAGAGCGGGAGAAGGATGGAAACACCATATATTTT. It translates to CASSSREREKDGNTIYF. The complete variable domain, with remaining parts taken from reference TRBV7-9 and TRBJ1-3, reads DTGVSQNPRHKITKRGQNVTFRCDPISEHNRLYWYRQTLGQGPEFLTYFQNEAQLEKSRLLSDRFSAERPKGSFSTLEIQRTEQGDSAMYLCASSSREREKDGNTIYFGEGSWLTVV.

The chain recombines TRBV6-5 with TRBJ2-7; 12 bases agree with TRBD2. Germline V gives CDR1 MNHEY, CDR2 SVGAGI. The CDR3 spans 15 residues. The ends lost 9 bases at V and 7 bases at J; junction bases unmatched: 13. CDR3 in amino acids: CASLTSGGSLREQYF. The CDR3 nucleotides are TGTGCCAGTTTGACTAGCGGGGGATCTCTACGGGAGCAGTACTTC.

The chain carries TRBV7-7 and TRBJ2-3; 9 nucleotides line up with TRBD2. Germline values: CDR1 SSHAT, CDR2 FNYEAQ (reference sequence). V shed 5 bases, J shed 3 bases, and the junction held 6 bases outside the gene matches. This CDR3 contains 15 residues. The CDR3 sequence: CASSRSGGPTDTQYF. The CDR3 nucleotides are TGTGCCAGCAGCCGAAGCGGGGGGCCGACAGATACGCAGTATTTT.

This chain uses TRBV6-2 or TRBV6-3 with TRBJ2-2; 9 bases align to TRBD1. Per germline, CDR1 MNHEY and CDR2 SVGEGT. The ends lost 5 bases at V and 0 bases at J; junction bases unmatched: 10. The CDR3 extends over 18 amino acids. CDR3 loop: CASSRPGTGKPNTGELFF. The DNA of the CDR3 is TGTGCCAGCAGTCGTCCCGGGACAGGGAAACCGAACACCGGGGAGCTGTTTTTT.

This clone appeared once. The chain is built from TRBV5-1 and TRBJ2-1; no clear D. The V end was cut by 0 bases, the J end by 0 bases, with 10 bases between. Looked up from germline, CDR1 is SGHRS and CDR2 is YFSETQ. CDR3 length: 16 residues. As DNA, the CDR3 is TGCGCCAGCAGCTTGGAAGGGCAAAGCTCCTACAATGAGCAGTTCTTC. The encoded protein is CASSLEGQSSYNEQFF.

The V and J genes are TRBV28 and TRBJ2-5; TRBD1 matches at 7 bases. Per germline, CDR1 MDHEN and CDR2 SYDVKM. This CDR3 contains 13 residues. The ends lost 6 bases at V and 7 bases at J; junction bases unmatched: 8. CDR3 bases: TGTGCCAGCAGCACCGGGACAGACGGGACCCAGTACTTC. Translated: CASSTGTDGTQYF.

V usage is TRBV30 and J usage is TRBJ1-6, with D tentatively TRBD1 (5 bases). The CDR3 length is 14 residues. V lost 1 base and J 5 bases, leaving 9 bases between the germline ends. Germline V gives CDR1 GTSNPN, CDR2 SVGIG (reference sequence). CDR3 nucleotide sequence: TGTGCCTGGAGTGAAGGGGCGGATAATTCACCCCTCCACTTT. It specifies CAWSEGADNSPLHF.

In DNA, the CDR3 is TGTGCCAGCAGCTTAGCTGCCGTATCGGTTGGAGGGGTTAATTCACCCCTCCACTTT. It encodes CASSLAAVSVGGVNSPLHF. This sequence joins TRBV11-3 and TRBJ1-6; TRBD1 is a possible D gene (5 bases). CDR3 length equals 19 residues. Deletions cut 1 base from V and 6 bases from J, with 22 bases between. The V gene's germline CDR1 is SGHNT and CDR2 YENEEA.

This clone was observed a few times. The chain carries TRBV19 and TRBJ1-2; weak D call: TRBD1 (5 bases). Trimming left V 5 bases short and J 0 bases short, with 13 bases between. Per the germline V gene, CDR1 is LNHDA and CDR2 is SQIVND (reference sequence). This CDR3 has 15 residues. As DNA, the CDR3 is TGTGCCAGTAGTGCCGACAGCAGAGCTAACTATGGCTACACCTTC. Protein: CASSADSRANYGYTF.

The chain has TRBV18 and TRBJ2-3; D perhaps matches TRBD2 (7 bases). CDR1 is KGHSH, CDR2 LQKENI, per germline. V was trimmed by 4 bases and J by 2 bases, leaving 13 bases between them. The CDR3 loop spans 15 amino acids. The CDR3 loop is CASSQGGGFTDTQYF. For the CDR3, the DNA is TGTGCCAGCTCACAGGGCGGGGGCTTCACAGATACGCAGTATTTT.

This clone came up a few times. The CDR3, as DNA: TGTGCCAGCAGCTCCCAGACAGGGGTTAACTATGGCTACACCTTC. Amino acids: CASSSQTGVNYGYTF. The chain recombines TRBV9 with TRBJ1-2; 8 nucleotides match TRBD1. The CDR3 spans 15 residues. Trimming cost V 4 bases and J 1 base; bases outside gene matches: 6. Germline V gene data show CDR1 as SGDLS and CDR2 as YYNGEE.

The rearrangement uses TRBV11-2 and TRBJ2-3, with 7 bases that match TRBD1. Germline V gene data show CDR1 as SGHAT and CDR2 as FQNNGV. The CDR3 has 14 residues. V lost 4 bases and J lost 2; bases outside the gene matches: 3. The CDR3 reads CASSWDRVTDTQYF. CDR3 sequence (DNA): TGTGCCAGCAGCTGGGACAGAGTCACAGATACGCAGTATTTT.

This chain's CDR3 is CARGQGVETQYF. CDR3 bases: TGTGCCCGGGGACAGGGGGTAGAGACCCAGTACTTC. The gene calls are TRBV30 and TRBJ2-5, with 11 bases that match TRBD1. Germline assignment: CDR1 GTSNPN and CDR2 SVGIG (reference sequence). Germline trimming cut 8 bases from V and 4 bases from J; bases unmatched to any gene: 3. This CDR3 comprises 12 residues. Complete variable domain (other parts from reference TRBV30 and TRBJ2-5): SQTIHQWPATLVQPVGSPLSLECTVEGTSNPNLYWYRQAAGRGLQLLFYSVGIGQISSEVPQNLSASRPQDRQFILSSKKLLLSDSGFYLCARGQGVETQYFGPGTRLLVL.

This clone was counted a single time. V is TRBV6-6 and J is TRBJ2-2, with TRBD2 matching over 10 bases. V was clipped by 5 bases and J by 5 bases; unmatched bases: 11. There are 17 residues in the CDR3. Per the germline V gene, CDR1 is MNHNY and CDR2 is SVGAGI (reference sequence). CDR3 residues: CASSPERGGPSTGELFF. CDR3 DNA sequence: TGTGCCAGCAGTCCGGAGCGGGGGGGCCCGAGTACCGGGGAGCTGTTTTTT.

The chain employs TRBV10-3 and TRBJ2-3; 9 positions match TRBD1. Germline-derived CDR1 and CDR2 are ENHRY and SYGVKD. The CDR3 spans 15 residues. The trim removed 5 bases at V and 6 bases at J, leaving 9 bases unmatched. As DNA, the CDR3 is TGTGCCATCAGTACCCCGGACAGGGGCAATGATACGCAGTATTTT. Translation gives CAISTPDRGNDTQYF.

The sample holds one count of this clone. This chain links TRBV5-1 with TRBJ1-2; TRBD1 might be the D (6 bases). The CDR3 loop spans 18 amino acids. Germline CDR1 and CDR2: SGHRS and YFSETQ. Trimming took off 4 bases at V and 0 bases at J, with 22 bases between the two ends. CDR3: CASSHFGGQSSTNYGYTF. The CDR3 nucleotides read TGCGCCAGCAGCCATTTTGGGGGACAATCTTCTACTAACTATGGCTACACCTTC.

This chain links TRBV2 with TRBJ2-1, with D unresolved. The V end lost 7 bases, the J end lost 8 bases, and 18 bases lay between the germline ends. The germline CDR1 and CDR2 sequences are SNHLY and FYNNEI. The length of the CDR3 is 14 residues. The CDR3 nucleotides read TGTGCCAGCATCGATCCTTCTCGACGGTATGAGCAGTTCTTC. This codes for CASIDPSRRYEQFF.

J is TRBJ2-5 and V is TRBV19; the D gene is possibly TRBD2 (6 bases). The CDR3 has 14 amino acids. V lost 6 bases, J lost 1 base, and 12 bases lay in between. Germline V CDR1 and CDR2: LNHDA, SQIVND (reference sequence). The CDR3 reads CASSTPGLQETQYF. The CDR3 DNA reads as TGTGCCAGTAGCACACCGGGACTCCAAGAGACCCAGTACTTC.

This chain links TRBV5-1 with TRBJ2-5, with 9 positions matching TRBD1. CDR3 length equals 12 residues. Germline V CDR1 and CDR2: SGHRS, YFSETQ. The ends lost 4 bases at V and 9 bases at J; junction bases unmatched: 4. CDR3 sequence reads: CASSRDREAQYF. The CDR3 nucleotides read TGCGCCAGCAGCCGGGACAGGGAGGCCCAGTACTTC.

This clone was counted a few times. This chain links TRBV29-1 with TRBJ2-7, with 11 nucleotides matching TRBD2. V dropped 4 bases and J dropped 6; count of bases not matched to a gene: 5. Germline assignment: CDR1 SQVTM and CDR2 ANQGSEA. The CDR3 is 13 amino acids. CDR3: CSVGSGGAGEQYF. DNA of the CDR3: TGCAGCGTTGGTAGCGGGGGGGCGGGCGAGCAGTACTTC.

The V gene is TRBV5-8, the J gene TRBJ2-5; 10 bases are a match to TRBD1. Unmatched junction bases numbered 6, after V lost 0 bases and J lost 4 bases. CDR3 length equals 16 residues. CDR1 and CDR2 from the germline V gene are SGHTS and YDEGEE. The CDR3 nucleotides are TGTGCCAGCAGCTTGGAAGGACAGGGGGTGCGAGAGACCCAGTACTTC. This codes for CASSLEGQGVRETQYF.

This rearrangement joins TRBV7-2 to TRBJ1-2; maybe TRBD1 (6 bases). The CDR3 spans 14 residues. V lost 5 bases, J lost 7 bases, and 17 bases lay in between. Germline loops: CDR1 SGHTA, CDR2 FQGNSA. The CDR3, as DNA: TGTGCCAGCAGCCCCGCCGGGGGGGCGCGTGGCTACACCTTC. Translation: CASSPAGGARGYTF. The whole variable domain, remainder taken from reference TRBV7-2 and TRBJ1-2, is GAGVSQSPSNKVTEKGKDVELRCDPISGHTALYWYRQSLGQGLEFLIYFQGNSAPDKSGLPSDRFSAERTGGSVSTLTIQRTQQEDSAVYLCASSPAGGARGYTFGSGTRLTVV.